Shown below are 10 T cell receptor beta chains from a single sample sequenced in a study of Graves' ophthalmopathy and Graves' hyperthyroidism (dated by TCRdb to 2016 to 2018). TCRdb shows the sequencer as Illumina HiSeq 2000. For repertoire sequencing, TCR beta CDR3 regions were amplified from RNA transcripts. HTBI primers and the Qiagen OneStep RT-PCR kit were used in a first-round RT-PCR, which was followed by a second-round multiplex PCR, size selection and purification. TCRdb trimmed the raw reads at Q25, called clones with MiXCR and kept productive beta chains. Each record represents a unique CDR3 protein, reported with the most common genes and DNA among its rows. This sample lists under 800,000 distinct CDR3 sequences; 22% were detected once. The top ten clonotypes cover approximately 7% of the sample. Sequencing used peripheral blood. The receptor source for this set is a woman younger than 30 with stable Graves' hyperthyroidism. Some clones in this sample may be carry-over from other donors' samples. Donor details come from another sample of the same person, matched by shared clones.

This chain links TRBV27 with TRBJ2-6; no clear D. Per the germline V gene, CDR1 is MNHEY and CDR2 is SMNVEV (reference sequence). The CDR3 totals 15 residues. Trimming stripped 6 bases from V and 0 bases from J, with 9 bases between. The CDR3 protein is CASRAQSSGANVLTF. The CDR3 DNA reads TGTGCCAGCAGGGCACAGAGCTCTGGGGCCAACGTCCTGACTTTC.

This clonotype was observed at least ten times. This sequence joins TRBV14 and TRBJ2-5; D unresolved. In germline, CDR1 is SGHDN, CDR2 FVKESK. This CDR3 comprises 14 residues. V was cut by 5 bases and J by 1 base, with 11 bases left in between. The DNA for the CDR3 is TGTGCCAGCAGCAGACGACACATCCAAGAGACCCAGTACTTC. The encoded protein is CASSRRHIQETQYF.

Ten or more counts support this clonotype. CDR3 region: CASSQNLEGGYEQYF. The CDR3 DNA reads as TGTGCCAGCTCACAAAACCTCGAGGGTGGCTACGAGCAGTACTTC. This rearrangement joins TRBV18 to TRBJ2-7; perhaps TRBD2 as D (5 bases). Germline-derived CDR1 and CDR2 are KGHSH and LQKENI. V was trimmed by 4 bases and J by 3 bases, leaving 16 bases between them. This CDR3 region has 15 residues.

The CDR3 DNA sequence: TGTGCCAGCAGTTCCTTGGGGGAGAGGTTCACTGAAGCTTTCTTT. It translates to CASSSLGERFTEAFF. The genes are TRBV28 and TRBJ1-1, with TRBD1 as a possible D gene (5 bases). The V and J ends lost 4 bases and 4 bases respectively, with 16 bases between them. The CDR3 runs to 15 residues. Germline loops: CDR1 MDHEN, CDR2 SYDVKM.

This clonotype has a count of ten or more. V gene TRBV7-9 combines with J gene TRBJ1-1; D not resolved. The germline V and J ends were trimmed by 0 bases and 9 bases, with 14 bases remaining between them. Per the germline V gene, CDR1 is SEHNR and CDR2 is FQNEAQ (reference sequence). The CDR3 loop spans 14 amino acids. CDR3 region: CASSLALDGVKAFF. The CDR3 DNA reads as TGTGCCAGCAGCTTAGCGCTGGACGGGGTCAAAGCTTTCTTT.

The table lists this clonotype with many counts. This chain links TRBV6-5 with TRBJ1-2; a weak D match, TRBD1 (5 bases). The CDR3 has 13 amino acids. V was pared by 3 bases and J by 6 bases, with 11 bases between. The germline CDR1 and CDR2 sequences are MNHEY and SVGAGI. The CDR3 loop is CASSYAGWDGYTF. For the CDR3, the DNA is TGTGCCAGCAGTTATGCAGGGTGGGATGGCTACACCTTC.

This clonotype has ten or more counts. The chain recombines TRBV28 with TRBJ1-2; 7 bases map to TRBD1. From germline, CDR1 is MDHEN and CDR2 SYDVKM. The CDR3 spans 14 residues. The ends lost 5 bases at V and 9 bases at J; junction bases unmatched: 12. CDR3 region: CASSTNSGGSRYTF. The DNA for the CDR3 is TGTGCCAGCAGTACGAACTCAGGGGGTTCTCGCTACACCTTC.

This clonotype was found a few times. The J gene is TRBJ2-5, the V gene TRBV27; TRBD1 matches at 8 bases. CDR1 MNHEY and CDR2 SMNVEV come from the germline V gene (reference sequence). The CDR3 loop spans 15 amino acids. The junction had 9 bases not matched to a gene; V was cut back by 4 bases and J by 5 bases. The CDR3 reads CASSSIAGGGETQYF. In DNA form, the CDR3 reads TGTGCCAGCAGTTCTATCGCAGGGGGCGGGGAGACCCAGTACTTC.

In this sample, this clonotype turned up many times. This sequence joins TRBV28 and TRBJ2-2; weak D call: TRBD1 (5 bases). The germline V gene has CDR1 MDHEN and CDR2 SYDVKM. Trimming shortened V by 7 bases and J by 5 bases, and 17 bases separated the two germline ends. The CDR3 length is 15 residues. The CDR3 DNA reads TGTGCCAGCATCAGCCCAGGGTTTCGGACCGGGGAGCTGTTTTTT. Its translation is CASISPGFRTGELFF.

The chain couples TRBV30 to TRBJ1-2; D is undetermined. From germline, CDR1 is GTSNPN and CDR2 SVGIG (reference sequence). V was clipped by 4 bases and J by 3 bases, with 12 bases between them. This CDR3 is built from 13 residues. CDR3 residues: CAWKAGGYYGYTF. In DNA, the CDR3 is TGTGCCTGGAAAGCCGGAGGGTACTATGGCTACACCTTC.